This T cell receptor beta chain was retrieved from a study of blood T cell repertoires in COVID-19. As for the study in general: Specimens from acute and convalescent COVID-19 originated in the United States, Italy and Spain.

The CDR3 length is 15 residues. Germline V CDR1 and CDR2: LGHDT, YNNKEL (reference sequence). V lost 4 bases and J lost 2, with 13 bases in between. Data came from immunoSEQ multiplex PCR; TCRdb stores just in-frame clones and leaves some out. The repertoire holds 150,000 or so clones, with roughly 78% as singletons. This clone came up once. The chain is built from TRBV3-1 (or the pseudogene TRBV3-2) and TRBJ2-3, with D perhaps TRBD2 (6 bases). The sample consisted of peripheral blood. The TCR was taken from a man of 80 years or more with acute or convalescent COVID-19. The CDR3, as DNA: TGTGCCAGCAGCCTTCCGGGACTCCACACAGATACGCAGTATTTT. Translating gives CASSLPGLHTDTQYF.